Listed here are 25 T cell receptor beta chains from one sample, sequenced in a study of CXCR3-negative and CXCR3-positive naive CD8 T cells. Study-wide results and caveats: Comparison of naive cells showed more hydrophobic TRB CDR3s in CXCR3-positive than in CXCR3-negative naive cells.

Libraries were UMI-labeled 5' RACE TRB cDNA. For each CDR3 protein, TCRdb gives one entry from its re-call of the 5' RACE reads, without DNA. Its clone listing holds about 89,000 distinct CDR3 sequences. No antigens are known for them. Sequences were obtained from naive CXCR3+ CD8+ T cells from blood. The subset was: CD45RO-CCR7+CD27+CD95- naive CD8+ T cells expressing CXCR3 (TNR3+). The receptor source for this set is a human donor in good health. Some clones in this sample may be carry-over from other donors' samples.

This sequence joins TRBV6-5 and TRBJ2-1; TCRdb indicates TRBD1, and absent DNA this call remains unverified. The CDR3 consists of 14 residues. Germline V gives CDR1 MNHEY, CDR2 SVGAGI. The CDR3 reads CASSYLGGVDEQFF.

V usage is TRBV24-1 and J usage is TRBJ2-1. Germline lookup yields CDR1 KGHDR and CDR2 SFDVKD. The CDR3 loop spans 13 amino acids. CDR3 protein: CATSEISDNEQFF.

This rearrangement joins TRBV7-9 to TRBJ2-7; TCRdb gives TRBD1 as the D gene, but with no DNA this cannot be confirmed. Per the germline V gene, CDR1 is SEHNR and CDR2 is FQNEAQ (reference sequence). The CDR3 has 15 amino acids. The CDR3 is CASSARQGPTYEQYF.

This rearrangement joins TRBV28 to TRBJ1-3. Germline lookup yields CDR1 MDHEN and CDR2 SYDVKM. The CDR3 has 14 amino acids. CDR3 amino acids: CASKVRSSGNTIYF. The whole variable domain, filled in from reference TRBV28 and TRBJ1-3, reads DVKVTQSSRYLVKRTGEKVFLECVQDMDHENMFWYRQDPGLGLRLIYFSYDVKMKEKGDIPEGYSVSREKKERFSLILESASTNQTSMYLCASKVRSSGNTIYFGEGSWLTVV.

The rearrangement uses TRBV29-1 and TRBJ2-1; there is no DNA to check the TCRdb D call of TRBD1. CDR3 length equals 13 residues. Germline CDR1 reads SQVTM; CDR2 reads ANQGSEA. The CDR3 region is CSAGTGFYDEQFF.

This CDR3 is CSARDEAGGYEQYF. The gene calls are TRBV20-1 and TRBJ2-7; TCRdb's D call, TRBD1, is unchecked because there is no DNA. The germline V gene has CDR1 DFQATT and CDR2 SNEGSKA (reference sequence). CDR3 length: 14 residues.

The chain recombines TRBV7-3 with TRBJ2-6; TCRdb names TRBD1, which stays unverified in the absence of DNA. The CDR3 is 19 residues long. CDR1 is SGHTA and CDR2 is FQGTGA in the germline V gene. The CDR3 protein is CASSETPFGPTKKANVLTF.

V is TRBV20-1 and J is TRBJ2-5; TCRdb's assignment of TRBD2 cannot be checked, as there is no DNA. There are 16 residues in the CDR3. Germline V lookup: CDR1 DFQATT, CDR2 SNEGSKA (reference sequence). Here the CDR3 reads CSARIGLAGGEETQYF.

The CDR3 here is CASSYAPVNEQFF. The chain is built from TRBV6-2 or TRBV6-3 and TRBJ2-1; TCRdb's D call, TRBD1, is unchecked because there is no DNA. The CDR3 contains 13 residues. The germline CDR1 and CDR2 sequences are MNHEY and SVGEGT.

The CDR3 loop reads CASSQDGVTGAYSPLHF. This sequence joins TRBV14 and TRBJ1-6; as DNA is missing, the TRBD1 call by TCRdb cannot be tested. CDR3 length equals 17 residues. In germline, CDR1 is SGHDN, CDR2 FVKESK.

V is TRBV12-3 or TRBV12-4 and J is TRBJ2-3; TCRdb's D gene call, TRBD2, goes unchecked for lack of DNA. The CDR3 runs 15 residues. CDR3 amino acids: CASSLGGAGTDTQYF.

The CDR3 protein is CASSHEQGAGEKLFF. The chain recombines TRBV12-3 or TRBV12-4 with TRBJ1-4; the D call of TRBD1 rests on TCRdb alone, since no DNA is present to check it. This CDR3 is built from 15 residues.

V usage is TRBV6-5 and J usage is TRBJ1-2; the TCRdb D gene call, TRBD1, has no DNA to confirm it. The germline V gene encodes CDR1 MNHEY and CDR2 SVGAGI. The CDR3 spans 11 residues. The CDR3 loop is CASYEGAGYTF.

The V gene is TRBV6-4, the J gene TRBJ2-1. The CDR3 has 14 amino acids. Germline V gene sequence: CDR1 MRHNA, CDR2 SNTAGT. Here the CDR3 reads CASSDSLADNEQFF.

V is TRBV29-1 and J is TRBJ1-2; TCRdb gives TRBD1 as the D gene, but with no DNA this cannot be confirmed. Germline loops: CDR1 SQVTM, CDR2 ANQGSEA. This CDR3 has 16 residues. The CDR3: CSVEGASWQGAAGYTF.

This chain links TRBV7-9 with TRBJ2-5. The germline V gene has CDR1 SEHNR and CDR2 FQNEAQ (reference sequence). This CDR3 contains 16 residues. The CDR3 is CASSLVGGRSQETQYF.

V and J are TRBV27 and TRBJ2-3; TCRdb's D call of TRBD1 is untestable without DNA. CDR1 and CDR2 from the germline V gene are MNHEY and SMNVEV (reference sequence). The CDR3 runs 14 residues. This chain's CDR3 is CASSLRDRADTQYF.

The rearrangement joins TRBV6-6 to TRBJ1-1. The CDR3 has 14 residues. Germline CDR1 reads MNHNY; CDR2 reads SVGAGI (reference sequence). The CDR3 region is CASSLEGKNTEAFF.

The chain employs TRBV4-1 and TRBJ2-7; TCRdb picks TRBD1, but there is no DNA to check that call. The CDR3 has 15 amino acids. CDR1 is MGHRA and CDR2 is YSYEKL in the germline V gene. Here the CDR3 reads CASSQSSGNEYEQYF.

Judged by frequency, this clonotype is medium-sized. V is TRBV7-7 and J is TRBJ2-1; TCRdb's D call, TRBD1, is unchecked because there is no DNA. Germline assignment: CDR1 SSHAT and CDR2 FNYEAQ (reference sequence). The CDR3 totals 14 residues. CDR3: CASSILGGYNEQFF.

J is TRBJ2-1 and V is TRBV7-6; TCRdb lists TRBD1, though no DNA is available to test this call. This CDR3 is 18 amino acids long. Germline assignment: CDR1 SGHVS and CDR2 FNYEAQ. The CDR3 reads CASSLVRGGQGSYNEQFF.

V is TRBV7-9 and J is TRBJ2-7; lacking DNA, the TRBD2 call made by TCRdb goes unchecked. From germline, CDR1 is SEHNR and CDR2 FQNEAQ (reference sequence). The CDR3 spans 14 residues. CDR3 sequence: CASSLSGRLYEQYF.

The J gene is TRBJ2-3, the V gene TRBV19. The germline V gene has CDR1 LNHDA and CDR2 SQIVND (reference sequence). This CDR3 is built from 13 residues. Here the CDR3 reads CASSMTPSDTQYF. Full variable domain (missing parts from reference TRBV19 and TRBJ2-3): DGGITQSPKYLFRKEGQNVTLSCEQNLNHDAMYWYRQDPGQGLRLIYYSQIVNDFQKGDIAEGYSVSREKKESFPLTVTSAQKNPTAFYLCASSMTPSDTQYFGPGTRLTVL.

The CDR3 loop is CASRPWRSGDLEETQYF. This chain links TRBV27 with TRBJ2-5; TCRdb names TRBD2, which stays unverified in the absence of DNA. This CDR3 contains 17 residues. The V gene's germline CDR1 is MNHEY and CDR2 SMNVEV (reference sequence).

This sequence joins TRBV15 and TRBJ1-1; TCRdb designates TRBD1, a call that cannot be tested without DNA. The germline V gene encodes CDR1 LNHNV and CDR2 YYDKDF (reference sequence). The CDR3 contains 14 residues. This CDR3 is CATSRSERGTEAFF.